This T cell receptor (beta chain) appears in the sequencing data of a study of control samples from healthy donors and cancer patients. Germline loops: CDR1 LGHDT, CDR2 YNNKEL (reference sequence). The V segment lost 3 bases and the J segment 4 bases; nucleotides outside the gene matches: 13. The CDR3 length is 17 residues. Repertoires were generated with immunoSEQ multiplex PCR, while TCRdb's copy carries only in-frame clones and drops some. This table has some 120,000 clones, 80% to 95% appearing once. The TCR sequence derives from a man younger than 35 in good health. The sequenced sample consisted of blood. The chain has TRBV3-1 (or the pseudogene TRBV3-2) and TRBJ2-7, with 9 bases matching TRBD1. The CDR3 nucleotides are TGTGCCAGCAGCCAGATTTTCCGGGACAGGGCAACTTACGAGCAGTACGTC. It codes for CASSQIFRDRATYEQYV.